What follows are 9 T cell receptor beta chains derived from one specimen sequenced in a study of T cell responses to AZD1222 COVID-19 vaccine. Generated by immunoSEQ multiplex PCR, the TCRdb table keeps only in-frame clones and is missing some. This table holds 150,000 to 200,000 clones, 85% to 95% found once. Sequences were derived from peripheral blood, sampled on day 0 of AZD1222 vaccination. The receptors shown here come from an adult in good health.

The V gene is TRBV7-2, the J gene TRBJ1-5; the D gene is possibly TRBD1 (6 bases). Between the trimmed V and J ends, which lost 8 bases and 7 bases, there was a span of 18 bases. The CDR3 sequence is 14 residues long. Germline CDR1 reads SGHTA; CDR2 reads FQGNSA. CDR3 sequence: CASGGDLKGQPQHF. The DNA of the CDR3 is TGTGCCAGCGGGGGCGACTTAAAGGGACAGCCCCAGCATTTT.

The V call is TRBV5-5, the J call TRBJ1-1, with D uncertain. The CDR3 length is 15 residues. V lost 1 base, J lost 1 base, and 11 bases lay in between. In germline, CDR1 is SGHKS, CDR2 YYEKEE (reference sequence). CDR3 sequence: CASSLFSQENTEAFF. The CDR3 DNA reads TGTGCCAGCAGCTTGTTTTCCCAGGAGAACACTGAAGCTTTCTTT.

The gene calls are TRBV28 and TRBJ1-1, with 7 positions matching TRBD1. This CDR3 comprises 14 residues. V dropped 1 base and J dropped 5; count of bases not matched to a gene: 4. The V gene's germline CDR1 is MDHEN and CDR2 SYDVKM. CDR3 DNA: TGTGCCAGCAGTTTATTGACAGGGCAGACTGAAGCTTTCTTT. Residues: CASSLLTGQTEAFF.

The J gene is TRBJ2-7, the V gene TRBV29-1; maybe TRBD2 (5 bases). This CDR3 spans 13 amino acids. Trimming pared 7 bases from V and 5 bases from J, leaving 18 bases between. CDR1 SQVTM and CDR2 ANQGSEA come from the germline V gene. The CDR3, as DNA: TGCAGCGCTAAACGGCCCGCGAGGGACGAGCAGTACTTC. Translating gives CSAKRPARDEQYF.

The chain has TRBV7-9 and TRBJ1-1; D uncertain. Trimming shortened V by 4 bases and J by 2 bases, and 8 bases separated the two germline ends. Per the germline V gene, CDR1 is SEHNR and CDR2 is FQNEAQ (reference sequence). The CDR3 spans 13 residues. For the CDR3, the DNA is TGTGCCAGCAGCTCGCGGGGAAACACTGAAGCTTTCTTT. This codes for CASSSRGNTEAFF.

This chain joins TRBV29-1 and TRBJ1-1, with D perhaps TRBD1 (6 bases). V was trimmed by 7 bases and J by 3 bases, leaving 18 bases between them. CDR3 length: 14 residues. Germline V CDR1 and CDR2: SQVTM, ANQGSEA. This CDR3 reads CSALDSPRHTEAFF. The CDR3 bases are TGCAGCGCTTTGGACAGCCCCCGCCACACTGAAGCTTTCTTT.

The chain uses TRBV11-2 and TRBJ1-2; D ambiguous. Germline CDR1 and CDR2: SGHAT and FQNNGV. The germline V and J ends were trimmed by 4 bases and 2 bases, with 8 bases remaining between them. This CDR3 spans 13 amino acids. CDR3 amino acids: CASSYPKNYGYTF. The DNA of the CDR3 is TGTGCCAGCAGCTATCCTAAGAACTATGGCTACACCTTC.

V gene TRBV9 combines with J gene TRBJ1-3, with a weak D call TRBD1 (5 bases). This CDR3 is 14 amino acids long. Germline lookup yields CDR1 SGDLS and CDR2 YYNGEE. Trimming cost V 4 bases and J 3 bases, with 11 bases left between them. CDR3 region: CASSQSGHGNTIYF. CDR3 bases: TGTGCCAGCAGCCAGAGCGGACATGGAAACACCATATATTTT.

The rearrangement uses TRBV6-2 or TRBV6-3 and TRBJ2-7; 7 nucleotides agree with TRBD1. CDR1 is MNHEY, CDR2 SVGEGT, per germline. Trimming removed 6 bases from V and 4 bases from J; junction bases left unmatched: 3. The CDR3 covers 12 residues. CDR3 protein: CASSPDRYEQYV. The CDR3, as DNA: TGTGCCAGCAGCCCGGACAGGTACGAGCAGTACGTC.